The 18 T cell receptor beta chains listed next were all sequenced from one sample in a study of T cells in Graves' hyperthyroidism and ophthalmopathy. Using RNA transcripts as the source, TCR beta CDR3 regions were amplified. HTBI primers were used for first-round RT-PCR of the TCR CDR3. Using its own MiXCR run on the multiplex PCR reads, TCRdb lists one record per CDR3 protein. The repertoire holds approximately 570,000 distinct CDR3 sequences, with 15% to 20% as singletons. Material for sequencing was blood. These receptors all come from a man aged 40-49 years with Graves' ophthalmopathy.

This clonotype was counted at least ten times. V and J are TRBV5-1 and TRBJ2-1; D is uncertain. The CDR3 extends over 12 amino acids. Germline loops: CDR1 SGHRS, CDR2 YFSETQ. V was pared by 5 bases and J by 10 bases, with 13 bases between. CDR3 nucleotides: TGCGCCAGCAGGGAACACGGCCGGGAGCAGTTCTTC. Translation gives CASREHGREQFF.

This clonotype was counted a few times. As DNA, the CDR3 is TGCGCCAGCAGCGTAAGGTCCACAGATACGCAGTATTTT. Its translation is CASSVRSTDTQYF. The chain combines TRBV4-3 with TRBJ2-3; D remains unclear. V gave up 5 bases and J gave up 2 bases, with 8 bases separating them. CDR3 length: 13 residues. Per germline, CDR1 LGHNA and CDR2 YSLEER.

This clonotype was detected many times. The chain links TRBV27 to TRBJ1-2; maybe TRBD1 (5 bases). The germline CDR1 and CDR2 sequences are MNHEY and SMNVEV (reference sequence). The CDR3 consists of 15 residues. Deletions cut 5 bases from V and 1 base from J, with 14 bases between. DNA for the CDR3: TGTGCCAGCAGTACCCTGGACGGGGGTAACTATGGCTACACCTTC. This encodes CASSTLDGGNYGYTF.

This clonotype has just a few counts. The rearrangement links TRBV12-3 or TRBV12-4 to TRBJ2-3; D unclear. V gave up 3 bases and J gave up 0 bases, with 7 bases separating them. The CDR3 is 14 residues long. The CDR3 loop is CASSLGKSTDTQYF. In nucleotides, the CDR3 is TGTGCCAGCAGTTTGGGCAAAAGCACAGATACGCAGTATTTT.

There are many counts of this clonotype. In nucleotides, the CDR3 is TGTGCCAGCTCACCACAGGAGAATAGCGGGGACAATGAGCAGTTCTTC. Amino acid sequence: CASSPQENSGDNEQFF. The chain is built from TRBV18 and TRBJ2-1, with 8 bases that match TRBD2. The CDR3 contains 16 residues. V trimming: 1 base; J trimming: 5 bases; junction bases outside the gene matches: 7. Germline assignment: CDR1 KGHSH and CDR2 LQKENI. Supplemented by reference TRBV18 and TRBJ2-1, the full variable domain reads NAGVMQNPRHLVRRRGQEARLRCSPMKGHSHVYWYRQLPEEGLKFMVYLQKENIIDESGMPKERFSAEFPKEGPSILRIQQVVRGDSAAYFCASSPQENSGDNEQFFGPGTRLTVL.

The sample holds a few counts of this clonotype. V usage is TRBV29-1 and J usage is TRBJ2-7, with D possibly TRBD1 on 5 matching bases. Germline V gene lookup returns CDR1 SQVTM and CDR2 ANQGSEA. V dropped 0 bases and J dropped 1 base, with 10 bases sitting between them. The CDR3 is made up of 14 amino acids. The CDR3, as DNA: TGCAGCGTTGAAGATCGGAAGGGGTCCTACGAGCAGTACTTC. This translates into CSVEDRKGSYEQYF.

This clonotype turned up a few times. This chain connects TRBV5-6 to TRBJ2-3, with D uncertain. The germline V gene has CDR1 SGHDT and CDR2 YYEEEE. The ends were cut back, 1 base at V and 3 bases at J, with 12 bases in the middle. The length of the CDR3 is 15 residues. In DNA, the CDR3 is TGTGCCAGCAGCTTGTTGGGTGGGAATACAGATACGCAGTATTTT. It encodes CASSLLGGNTDTQYF.

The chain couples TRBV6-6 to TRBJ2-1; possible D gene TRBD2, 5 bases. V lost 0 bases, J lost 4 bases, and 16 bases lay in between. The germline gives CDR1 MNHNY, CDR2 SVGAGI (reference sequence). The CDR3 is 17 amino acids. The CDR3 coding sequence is TGTGCCAGCAGTTACTCCCCCCCAGACGGACTTTACAATGAGCAGTTCTTC. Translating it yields CASSYSPPDGLYNEQFF.

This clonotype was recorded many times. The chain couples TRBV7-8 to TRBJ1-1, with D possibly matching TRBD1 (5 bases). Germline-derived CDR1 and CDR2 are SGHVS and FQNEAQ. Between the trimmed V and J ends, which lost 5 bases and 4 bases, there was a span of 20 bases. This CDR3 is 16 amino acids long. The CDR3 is CASSRGSRAAITEAFF. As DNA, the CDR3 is TGTGCCAGCAGCCGTGGAAGCAGGGCGGCTATCACTGAAGCTTTCTTT.

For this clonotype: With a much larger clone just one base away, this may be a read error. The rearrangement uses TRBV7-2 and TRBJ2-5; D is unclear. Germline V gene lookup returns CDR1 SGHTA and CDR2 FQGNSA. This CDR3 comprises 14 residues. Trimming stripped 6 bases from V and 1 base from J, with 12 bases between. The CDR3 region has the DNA TGTGCCAGCAGGAATGAAGATTCCCAAGAGACCCAGTACTTC. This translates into CASRNEDSQETQYF.

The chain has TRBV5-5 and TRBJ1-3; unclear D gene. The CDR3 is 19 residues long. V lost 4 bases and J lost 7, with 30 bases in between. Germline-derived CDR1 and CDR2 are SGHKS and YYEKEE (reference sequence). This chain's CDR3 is CASSLRIYRGPGSDNTIYF. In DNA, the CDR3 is TGTGCCAGCAGCCTACGCATTTATCGCGGACCTGGCTCAGATAACACCATATATTTT.

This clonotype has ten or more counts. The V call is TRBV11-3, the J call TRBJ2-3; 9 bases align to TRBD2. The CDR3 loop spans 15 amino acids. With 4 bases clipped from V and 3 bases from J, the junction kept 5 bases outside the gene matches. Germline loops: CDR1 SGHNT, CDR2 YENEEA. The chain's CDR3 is CASSSSGIGTDTQYF. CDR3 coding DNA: TGTGCCAGCAGCTCTAGCGGGATCGGTACAGATACGCAGTATTTT.

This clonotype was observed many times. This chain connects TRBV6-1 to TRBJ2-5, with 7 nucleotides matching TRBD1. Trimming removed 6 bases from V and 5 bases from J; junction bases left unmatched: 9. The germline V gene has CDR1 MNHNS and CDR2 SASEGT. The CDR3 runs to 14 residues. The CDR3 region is CASSHNRGAETQYF. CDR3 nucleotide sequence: TGTGCCAGCAGCCACAACAGGGGCGCGGAGACCCAGTACTTC.

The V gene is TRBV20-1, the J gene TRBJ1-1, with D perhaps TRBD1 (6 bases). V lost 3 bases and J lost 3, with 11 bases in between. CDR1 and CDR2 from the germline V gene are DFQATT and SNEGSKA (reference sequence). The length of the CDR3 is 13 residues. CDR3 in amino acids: CSARGGLDTEAFF. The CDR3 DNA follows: TGCAGTGCTAGGGGGGGCTTGGACACTGAAGCTTTCTTT.

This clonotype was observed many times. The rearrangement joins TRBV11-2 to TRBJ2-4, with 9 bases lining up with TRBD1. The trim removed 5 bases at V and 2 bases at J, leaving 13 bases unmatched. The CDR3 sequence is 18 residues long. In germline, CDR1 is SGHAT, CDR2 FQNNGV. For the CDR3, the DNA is TGTGCCAGCAGCCAGGGACAGGGAAGATGGTTGACCAAAAACATTCAGTACTTC. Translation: CASSQGQGRWLTKNIQYF.

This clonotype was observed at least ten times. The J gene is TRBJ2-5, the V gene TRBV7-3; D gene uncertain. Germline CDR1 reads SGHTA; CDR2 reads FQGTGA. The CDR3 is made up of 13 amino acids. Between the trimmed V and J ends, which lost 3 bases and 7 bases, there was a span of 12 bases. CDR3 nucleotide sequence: TGTGCCAGCAGCTTTGGTGATCATAGGACCCAGTACTTC. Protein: CASSFGDHRTQYF. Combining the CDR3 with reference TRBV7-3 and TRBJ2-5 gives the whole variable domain GAGVSQTPSNKVTEKGKYVELRCDPISGHTALYWYRQSLGQGPEFLIYFQGTGAADDSGLPNDRFFAVRPEGSVSTLKIQRTERGDSAVYLCASSFGDHRTQYFGPGTRLLVL.

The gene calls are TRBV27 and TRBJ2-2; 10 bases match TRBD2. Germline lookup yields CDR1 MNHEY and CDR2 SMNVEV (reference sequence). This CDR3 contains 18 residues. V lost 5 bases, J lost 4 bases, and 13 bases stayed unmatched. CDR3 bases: TGTGCCAGCAGTCCACTACGCCTAGCGGGAGTAGGCACCGGGGAGCTGTTTTTT. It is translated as CASSPLRLAGVGTGELFF.

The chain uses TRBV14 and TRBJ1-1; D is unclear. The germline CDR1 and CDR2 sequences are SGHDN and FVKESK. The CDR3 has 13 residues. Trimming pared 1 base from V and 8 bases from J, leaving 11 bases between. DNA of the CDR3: TGTGCCAGCAGCCAAGGGGCAGGCCTAGAAGCTTTCTTT. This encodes CASSQGAGLEAFF.